This T cell receptor (beta chain) stems from a study of blood T cell repertoires in COVID-19. Generated by immunoSEQ multiplex PCR, the TCRdb table keeps only in-frame clones and is missing some. The sample carries nearly 300,000 clones, approximately 84% recorded once. CDR3 length equals 15 residues. The V gene's germline CDR1 is MGHDK and CDR2 SYGVNS. The V and J ends lost 6 bases and 3 bases respectively, with 15 bases between them. The Seattle patients, enrolled during active infection, were followed longitudinally. The TCR sequence derives from a human donor with COVID-19, enrolled during active disease. The donor label of this sample is uncertain. Sequenced material: peripheral blood. This chain connects TRBV25-1 to TRBJ2-4, with D perhaps TRBD1 (6 bases). The CDR3 here is CASSTWGRGKNIQYF. The CDR3 nucleotides read TGTGCCAGCAGCACGTGGGGGCGCGGCAAAAACATTCAGTACTTC.